Described below is a single TCR beta chain sequence and its context. The data are from a study of molecular identifiers for immune sequencing clone quantification. The V gene end was trimmed by 1 base and the J gene end by 6 bases; junction bases not matched to a gene: 2. The V gene's germline CDR1 is SGHVT and CDR2 SQSDAQ. There are 16 residues in the CDR3. MiXCR, run by TCRdb on the PCR reads, gives a single entry per CDR3 protein. The repertoire has hundreds of thousands of distinct CDR3 sequences, about 20% of them found once; the top ten carry about 0.9%. The sequence derives from a human donor in good health. Some libraries in this study had Jurkat cell RNA spiked in. The chain couples TRBV7-4 to TRBJ2-3, with 15 positions matching TRBD2. Sequencing was done on a sample of naive CD8+ T cells from blood, with Jurkat cell RNA spiked in. The subset here: FACS-sorted CD8+CD4-CCR7+CD45RA+ naive T cells. Here the CDR3 DNA reads TGTGCCAGCAGCTTAGGGACTAGCGGGAGGGAGGATACGCAGTATTTT. Translation: CASSLGTSGREDTQYF.